Below, one T cell receptor (beta chain) is given with its context. Its antigen is undetermined. These data come from a study of cytomegalovirus exposure and HLA in healthy donors. Study observations and caveats: Versus the roughly 640-donor mean, an Asian-associated ancestry cluster reportedly showed fewer N-insertions in a later analysis. CMV serostatus was the sole immune exposure information available.

Donors in the study were healthy people who gave bone marrow. At the time of sampling, donors were nominally healthy, though unrecorded immune exposures were likely. PCR was performed using 60 Vbeta and 13 Jbeta primers. The protocol was immunoSEQ multiplex PCR, while the TCRdb copy is restricted to in-frame clones and leaves out a portion. The sample holds tens of thousands of clones; 70% to 75% are singletons and the top ten take roughly 7%. This CDR3 is built from 14 residues. Germline V gene lookup returns CDR1 MDHEN and CDR2 SYDVKM. Germline trimming cut 5 bases from V and 2 bases from J; bases unmatched to any gene: 2.

The V and J genes are TRBV28 and TRBJ2-1; 8 bases fit TRBD2. The receptor's source is a man younger than 45 in good health and CMV-seropositive. The material sequenced was PBMCs. The CDR3 region is CASSRTSPYNEQFF. The CDR3 DNA reads TGTGCCAGCAGTCGGACTAGCCCCTACAATGAGCAGTTCTTC.